Detailed here is one T cell receptor (beta chain). Only in-frame clones appear in the TCRdb table, and some are missing; sequencing was by immunoSEQ multiplex PCR. This sample yields about 13,000 clones, of which around 80% are seen a single time; over 30% belongs to the top ten. The sample originates from a study of OX40 agonist ivuxolimab in advanced cancers. Turning to the study itself: A mean age of roughly 66 years, range about 23 to 90, was recorded, and 70% to 85% were male.

Germline loops: CDR1 SGDLS, CDR2 YYNGEE. This CDR3 contains 12 residues. The ends were cut back, 4 bases at V and 7 bases at J, with 8 bases in the middle. The receptor's source is an adult with an advanced solid tumor such as melanoma, head and neck, liver or kidney cancer. The chain couples TRBV9 to TRBJ2-2; D is unclear. The material sequenced was CD4+ or CD8+ T cells sorted from blood, taken in a trial of the OX40 agonist ivuxolimab. The DNA of the CDR3 is TGTGCCAGCAGCCACGGCAACGGGGAGCTGTTTTTT. Translated: CASSHGNGELFF.